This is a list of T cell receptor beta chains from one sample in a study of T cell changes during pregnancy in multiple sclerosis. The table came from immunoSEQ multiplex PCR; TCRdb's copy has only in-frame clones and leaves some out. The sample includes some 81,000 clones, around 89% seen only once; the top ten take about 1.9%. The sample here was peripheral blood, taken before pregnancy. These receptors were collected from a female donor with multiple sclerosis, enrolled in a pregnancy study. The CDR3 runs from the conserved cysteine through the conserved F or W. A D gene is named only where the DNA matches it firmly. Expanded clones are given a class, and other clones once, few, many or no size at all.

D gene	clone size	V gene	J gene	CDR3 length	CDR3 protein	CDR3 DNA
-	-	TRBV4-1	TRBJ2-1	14	CASSRLPARHEQFF	TGCGCCAGCAGCCGACTCCCTGCTAGGCATGAGCAGTTCTTC
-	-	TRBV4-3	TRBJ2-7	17	CASSQDGAAGENYEQYF	TGCGCCAGCAGCCAAGATGGGGCAGCAGGGGAAAACTACGAGCAGTACTTC
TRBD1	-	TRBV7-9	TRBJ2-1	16	CASSSLTGLSHNEQFF	TGTGCCAGCAGCTCATTGACAGGGCTTAGTCACAATGAGCAGTTCTTC
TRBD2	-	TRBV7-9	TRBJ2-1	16	CASSLSLAGSYNEQFF	TGTGCCAGCAGCTTATCCCTAGCGGGTTCATACAATGAGCAGTTCTTC
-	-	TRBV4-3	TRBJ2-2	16	CASSPAWGLNTGELFF	TGCGCCAGCAGCCCTGCTTGGGGGCTCAACACCGGGGAGCTGTTTTTT
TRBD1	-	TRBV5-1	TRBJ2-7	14	CASSADRGTYEQYF	TGCGCCAGCAGCGCGGACAGGGGGACCTACGAGCAGTACTTC
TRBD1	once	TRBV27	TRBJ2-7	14	CASSSGQGAYEQYF	TGTGCCAGCAGTTCGGGACAGGGGGCCTACGAGCAGTACTTC
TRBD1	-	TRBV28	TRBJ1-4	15	CASSFLQGGQEKLFF	TGTGCCAGCAGTTTCCTACAGGGGGGGCAGGAAAAACTGTTTTTT
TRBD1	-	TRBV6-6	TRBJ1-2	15	CASSYRGLDNYGYTF	TGTGCCAGCAGTTACAGGGGGCTAGATAACTATGGCTACACCTTC
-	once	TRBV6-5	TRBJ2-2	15	CASSYRGGNTGELFF	TGTGCCAGCAGTTATAGGGGCGGAAACACCGGGGAGCTGTTTTTT
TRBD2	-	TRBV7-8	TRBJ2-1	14	CASSQAGAYNEQFF	TGTGCCAGCAGCCAAGCGGGGGCCTACAATGAGCAGTTCTTC
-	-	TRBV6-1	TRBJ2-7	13	CASSAGRSYEQYF	TGTGCCAGCAGTGCGGGGAGATCCTACGAGCAGTACTTC
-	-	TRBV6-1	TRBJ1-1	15	CASSEIPDSHTEAFF	TGTGCCAGCAGTGAAATCCCCGACAGTCACACTGAAGCTTTCTTT
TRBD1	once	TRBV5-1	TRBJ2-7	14	CASWDRGERYEQYF	TGCGCCAGCTGGGACAGGGGTGAGAGGTACGAGCAGTACTTC
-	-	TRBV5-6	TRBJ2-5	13	CASSLSLQETQYF	TGTGCCAGCAGCTTGAGCCTACAAGAGACCCAGTACTTC
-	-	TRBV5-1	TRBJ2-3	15	CASSLGGRVTDTQYF	TGCGCCAGCAGCTTGGGCGGCAGGGTCACAGATACGCAGTATTTT
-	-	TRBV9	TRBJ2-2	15	CASSRGGTNTGELFF	TGTGCCAGCAGCCGTGGGGGGACGAACACCGGGGAGCTGTTTTTT
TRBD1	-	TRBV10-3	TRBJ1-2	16	CAISGEGQDAYDGYTF	TGTGCCATCAGTGGTGAAGGACAGGACGCTTACGATGGCTACACCTTC
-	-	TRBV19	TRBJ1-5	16	CASSSVQGHSNQPQHF	TGTGCCAGTAGCTCTGTCCAGGGCCATAGCAATCAGCCCCAGCATTTT
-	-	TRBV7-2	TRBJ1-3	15	CASSLALTESDTIYF	TGTGCCAGCAGCTTAGCCCTTACAGAATCGGACACCATATATTTT
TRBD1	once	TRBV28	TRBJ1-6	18	CASSLWEEGQGDNSPLHF	TGTGCCAGCAGTTTATGGGAGGAGGGACAGGGAGATAATTCACCCCTCCACTTT
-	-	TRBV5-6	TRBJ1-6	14	CASSLVRVGSPLHF	TGTGCCAGCAGCTTGGTCAGGGTAGGTTCACCCCTCCACTTT
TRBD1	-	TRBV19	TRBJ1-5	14	CASRPGQGGQPQHF	TGTGCCAGTAGACCTGGACAGGGTGGACAGCCCCAGCATTTT
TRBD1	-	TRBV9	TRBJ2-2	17	CASSFTPGQGFTGELFF	TGTGCCAGCAGCTTTACACCGGGACAGGGGTTCACCGGGGAGCTGTTTTTT
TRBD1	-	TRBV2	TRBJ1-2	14	CASSAADGTDGYTF	TGTGCCAGCAGTGCCGCGGACGGGACAGATGGCTACACCTTC
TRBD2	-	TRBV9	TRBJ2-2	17	CASSAEGLEGWAGELFF	TGTGCCAGCAGCGCGGAAGGACTAGAAGGATGGGCCGGGGAGCTGTTTTTT
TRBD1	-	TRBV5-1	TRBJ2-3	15	CASSFMTGATDTQYF	TGCGCCAGCAGCTTTATGACAGGGGCGACAGATACGCAGTATTTT
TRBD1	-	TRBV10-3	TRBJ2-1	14	CAISPGQSYNEQFF	TGTGCCATCAGTCCGGGACAGTCATACAATGAGCAGTTCTTC
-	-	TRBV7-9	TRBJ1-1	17	CASSLASSGGFRAEAFF	TGTGCCAGCAGCTTAGCCTCTTCCGGGGGGTTTAGGGCGGAAGCTTTCTTT
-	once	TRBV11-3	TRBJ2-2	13	CASSGRRTGELFF	TGTGCCAGCAGCGGTAGGAGGACCGGGGAGCTGTTTTTT
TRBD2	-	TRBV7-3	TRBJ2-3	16	CASSTQAGGGADTQYF	TGTGCCAGCAGCACCCAAGCGGGGGGCGGTGCAGATACGCAGTATTTT
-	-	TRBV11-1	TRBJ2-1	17	CASSLKSGFTLYNEQFF	TGTGCCAGCAGCTTAAAATCTGGCTTCACCTTATACAATGAGCAGTTCTTC
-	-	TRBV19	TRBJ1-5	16	CASSNTGSSRYQPQHF	TGTGCCAGTAGTAACACAGGGAGTTCCAGATATCAGCCCCAGCATTTT
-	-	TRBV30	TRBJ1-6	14	CAWSLGQYNSPLHF	TGTGCCTGGAGTTTAGGACAGTATAATTCACCCCTCCACTTT
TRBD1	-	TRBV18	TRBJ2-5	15	CASSPPTGARETQYF	TGTGCCAGCTCACCACCTACAGGGGCGAGGGAGACCCAGTACTTC
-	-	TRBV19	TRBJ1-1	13	CASSSDKNTEAFF	TGTGCCAGTAGTTCGGACAAAAACACTGAAGCTTTCTTT
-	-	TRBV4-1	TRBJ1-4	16	CASSQDRRRGNEKLFF	TGCGCCAGCAGCCAAGATCGTCGCAGGGGAAATGAAAAACTGTTTTTT
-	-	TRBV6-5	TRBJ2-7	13	CASSTSRAYEQYF	TGTGCCAGCAGTACCTCCCGGGCCTACGAGCAGTACTTC
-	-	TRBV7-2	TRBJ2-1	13	CASSLDWFNEQFF	TGTGCCAGCAGCTTGGACTGGTTTAATGAGCAGTTCTTC
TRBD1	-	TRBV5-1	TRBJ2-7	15	CASSLGQGASYEQYF	TGCGCCAGCAGCCTCGGACAGGGGGCTTCCTACGAGCAGTACTTC
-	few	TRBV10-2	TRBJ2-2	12	CASSLYGGELFF	TGCGCCAGCAGCCTCTACGGCGGGGAGCTGTTTTTT
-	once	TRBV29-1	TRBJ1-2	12	CSVVRQSYGYTF	TGCAGCGTTGTGCGGCAGAGCTATGGCTACACCTTC
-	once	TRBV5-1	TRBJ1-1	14	CASSLGTVGTEAFF	TGCGCCAGCAGCTTGGGGACAGTGGGCACTGAAGCTTTCTTT
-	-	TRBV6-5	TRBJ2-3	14	CASSYRGATDTQYF	TGTGCCAGCAGTTACCGTGGGGCCACAGATACGCAGTATTTT